Below, 29 T cell receptor beta chains from the same sample are listed, as sequenced in a study of regulatory T cells in long-lasting Graves disease. Time point in this sample: newly diagnosed GD, antithyroid drugs for less than 3 months. The authors made the TCR library using RNA they extracted from PBMCs. According to the study, TCR beta libraries were built with iRepertoire HTBI primers and CDR3-region Arm-PCR. TCRdb passed the multiplex PCR reads through MiXCR, listing each CDR3 protein once. The profile covers 530,000 or so distinct CDR3 sequences, with about 13% appearing a single time and under 10% taken by the ten largest. These data also formed part of another study, on T cells in Graves' hyperthyroidism and ophthalmopathy.

The source was peripheral blood mononuclear cells (PBMCs), collected at new diagnosis, from a patient treated with antithyroid drugs. Source of these receptors: a man aged 25-45 years with Graves disease.

This clonotype was recorded at least ten times. The chain couples TRBV6-2 or TRBV6-3 to TRBJ2-3; tentative D call: TRBD2 (7 bases). Germline V gene sequence: CDR1 MNHEY, CDR2 SVGEGT. Between the trimmed V and J ends, which lost 8 bases and 4 bases, there was a span of 22 bases. This CDR3 comprises 16 residues. The CDR3 sequence is CASCRGAGVGADTQYF. The CDR3 DNA reads as TGTGCCAGCTGCCGGGGGGCGGGAGTTGGGGCAGATACGCAGTATTTT.

This clonotype was counted at least ten times. The rearrangement links TRBV27 to TRBJ1-6, with D possibly TRBD1 on 5 matching bases. The V gene's germline CDR1 is MNHEY and CDR2 SMNVEV (reference sequence). CDR3 size: 13 residues. Trimming removed 3 bases from V and 9 bases from J, with 9 bases in between. CDR3 sequence (DNA): TGTGCCAGCAGTTTGGGGGGGAGTTCACCCCTCCACTTT. Translation: CASSLGGSSPLHF.

This clonotype appeared many times. This chain links TRBV13 with TRBJ2-7; D perhaps matches TRBD1 (6 bases). Deletions cut 0 bases from V and 4 bases from J, with 13 bases between. CDR3 size: 15 residues. Germline CDR1 and CDR2: PRHDT and FYEKMQ (reference sequence). CDR3 nucleotides: TGTGCCAGCAGCTTAGGCAGGGGAAGCGTTTACGAGCAGTACTTC. Its translation: CASSLGRGSVYEQYF.

This clonotype was counted at least ten times. The chain has TRBV29-1 and TRBJ2-1; 13 bases agree with TRBD2. V trimming: 7 bases; J trimming: 5 bases; junction bases outside the gene matches: 5. From germline, CDR1 is SQVTM and CDR2 ANQGSEA. This CDR3 has 14 residues. In DNA form, the CDR3 reads TGCAGCGAACAGACTAGCGGGAGGAACAATGAGCAGTTCTTC. Amino acid sequence: CSEQTSGRNNEQFF.

This clonotype has ten or more counts. The gene calls are TRBV6-1 and TRBJ1-1; 9 positions agree with TRBD1. V trimming: 4 bases; J trimming: 7 bases; junction bases outside the gene matches: 10. Germline CDR1 reads MNHNS; CDR2 reads SASEGT. This CDR3 has 15 residues. DNA for the CDR3: TGTGCCAGCAGTGGGGCCGGGACAGGGTTCTATGAAGCTTTCTTT. This translates into CASSGAGTGFYEAFF.

This chain uses TRBV10-1 with TRBJ2-3; perhaps TRBD2 as D (6 bases). The CDR3 loop spans 15 amino acids. V was clipped by 9 bases and J by 0 bases, with 16 bases between them. Germline V gene sequence: CDR1 WNHNN, CDR2 SYGVQD (reference sequence). CDR3 nucleotide sequence: TGCGCCAGAAGTATGACTAGTCTGAGCACAGATACGCAGTATTTT. Translating it yields CARSMTSLSTDTQYF.

The gene calls are TRBV7-9 and TRBJ1-1; D remains ambiguous. From germline, CDR1 is SEHNR and CDR2 FQNEAQ (reference sequence). V was trimmed by 1 base and J by 9 bases, leaving 0 bases between them. CDR3 length equals 9 residues. CDR3 amino acids: CASSLEAFF. CDR3 bases: TGTGCCAGCAGCTTAGAAGCTTTCTTT.

This clonotype was picked up many times. CDR3 in amino acids: CAISQGQYSNQPQHF. For the CDR3, the DNA is TGTGCCATCAGCCAGGGACAGTATAGCAATCAGCCCCAGCATTTT. This rearrangement joins TRBV10-3 to TRBJ1-5; 7 nucleotides line up with TRBD1. J gave up 0 bases and V 6 bases, and 5 bases lay outside the gene matches. This CDR3 has 15 amino acids. Germline values: CDR1 ENHRY, CDR2 SYGVKD.

The gene calls are TRBV11-2 and TRBJ1-6; tentative D call: TRBD1 (6 bases). The germline V and J ends were trimmed by 0 bases and 11 bases, with 11 bases remaining between them. Germline V gene data show CDR1 as SGHAT and CDR2 as FQNNGV. The CDR3 is made up of 14 amino acids. In nucleotides, the CDR3 is TGTGCCAGCAGCTTAGATCAGGGGAGGACACCCCTCCACTTT. Its protein product is CASSLDQGRTPLHF.

As to this clonotype: A much larger clone differs from this one at a single base, so this may be a read error. The rearrangement uses TRBV12-3 or TRBV12-4 and TRBJ2-1, with 7 nucleotides matching TRBD2. With V trimmed by 3 bases and J by 8 bases, 10 bases remained unmatched. The CDR3 length is 15 residues. The CDR3 sequence is CASSFGVGGPDEQFF. CDR3 nucleotide sequence: TGTGCCAGCAGTTTCGGAGTGGGAGGGCCGGATGAGCAGTTCTTC.

This clonotype was picked up many times. This chain uses TRBV6-8 with TRBJ1-4; D not resolved. Germline values: CDR1 MNHGY, CDR2 SAAAGT. This CDR3 is built from 16 residues. V was shortened by 2 bases and J by 10 bases, with 20 bases between the two germline ends. The CDR3: CASSYPDGDSSGKLFF. CDR3 bases: TGTGCCAGCAGTTACCCGGACGGCGACTCCAGCGGAAAACTGTTTTTT.

This clonotype was observed a handful of times. V is TRBV3-1 and J is TRBJ2-7, with 7 bases lining up with TRBD2. The CDR3 covers 14 residues. Unmatched junction bases numbered 7, after V lost 4 bases and J lost 4 bases. From germline, CDR1 is LGHDT and CDR2 YNNKEL (reference sequence). CDR3 sequence reads: CASSPSQLAYEQYF. The DNA for the CDR3 is TGTGCCAGCAGCCCATCACAACTAGCGTACGAGCAGTACTTC.

This clonotype was observed many times. This chain links TRBV7-3 with TRBJ2-5; TRBD1 or TRBD2 may be the D gene (6 bases each). The CDR3 runs to 14 residues. V was shortened by 5 bases and J by 5 bases, with 15 bases between the two germline ends. The germline V gene encodes CDR1 SGHTA and CDR2 FQGTGA. The CDR3 DNA reads TGTGCCAGCAGCCCGGGGGCGACGATGGAGACCCAGTACTTC. It translates to CASSPGATMETQYF.

The chain joins TRBV5-1 to TRBJ2-4, with D perhaps TRBD2 (6 bases). CDR1 and CDR2 (germline): SGHRS, YFSETQ. This CDR3 is built from 12 residues. V lost 4 bases and J lost 9, with 11 bases in between. This chain's CDR3 is CASSPGEAIQYF. CDR3 DNA: TGCGCCAGCAGCCCCGGGGAGGCCATTCAGTACTTC.

This clonotype came up many times. This chain connects TRBV28 to TRBJ1-1; 7 nucleotides align to TRBD1. Germline CDR1 and CDR2: MDHEN and SYDVKM. There are 14 residues in the CDR3. V shed 6 bases and J 7 bases; nucleotides not matched to a gene: 11. CDR3 amino acids: CASSPISTGNEAFF. The CDR3 coding sequence is TGTGCCAGCAGCCCCATCTCGACAGGGAATGAAGCTTTCTTT.

This clonotype was seen ten or more times. The chain uses TRBV29-1 and TRBJ2-7; 7 positions match TRBD1. Germline assignment: CDR1 SQVTM and CDR2 ANQGSEA. This CDR3 spans 13 amino acids. With 4 bases clipped from V and 5 bases from J, the junction kept 8 bases outside the gene matches. Written as DNA, the CDR3 is TGCAGCGTTGGAGTACAGGGGTGGGACGAGCAGTACTTC. This sequence encodes CSVGVQGWDEQYF.

V gene TRBV18 combines with J gene TRBJ2-2; the D gene is possibly TRBD1 (6 bases). Germline V gene data show CDR1 as KGHSH and CDR2 as LQKENI. The CDR3 length is 16 residues. V was clipped by 2 bases and J by 1 base, with 11 bases between them. The CDR3 bases are TGTGCCAGCTCACCAGGGGGCGCGCGGAACACCGGGGAGCTGTTTTTT. It is translated as CASSPGGARNTGELFF.

This clonotype was seen ten or more times. V gene TRBV12-3 or TRBV12-4 combines with J gene TRBJ1-5; a possible D gene is TRBD1 (6 bases). This CDR3 spans 14 amino acids. V was pared by 5 bases and J by 4 bases, with 12 bases between. Here the CDR3 reads CASSTGIGNQPQHF. CDR3 in DNA: TGTGCCAGCAGTACAGGGATAGGGAATCAGCCCCAGCATTTT.

This clonotype was recorded at least ten times. This rearrangement joins TRBV7-2 to TRBJ1-5; D gene ambiguous. CDR1 SGHTA and CDR2 FQGNSA come from the germline V gene. V dropped 0 bases and J dropped 2 bases, with 8 bases sitting between them. This CDR3 spans 15 amino acids. CDR3 coding DNA: TGTGCCAGCAGCTTAGCGCCAGGACGCAATCAGCCCCAGCATTTT. Translated: CASSLAPGRNQPQHF.

This clonotype was observed at least ten times. The J gene is TRBJ1-1, the V gene TRBV11-1, with unresolved D. V was pared by 1 base and J by 1 base, with 4 bases between. The CDR3 sequence is 13 residues long. Germline CDR1 reads SGHAT; CDR2 reads FQDESV (reference sequence). This CDR3 is CASSLEKNTEAFF. The CDR3 DNA sequence: TGTGCCAGCAGCTTAGAAAAGAACACTGAAGCTTTCTTT.

This sequence joins TRBV30 and TRBJ2-7, with D possibly TRBD2 on 6 matching bases. This CDR3 comprises 12 residues. Germline V gives CDR1 GTSNPN, CDR2 SVGIG (reference sequence). Trimming pared 1 base from V and 3 bases from J, leaving 7 bases between. This CDR3 reads CAWSGGDYEQYF. CDR3 nucleotides: TGTGCCTGGAGTGGGGGGGACTACGAGCAGTACTTC.

This clonotype has a count of ten or more. The chain combines TRBV27 with TRBJ2-3; the D is unclear. Germline V gene data show CDR1 as MNHEY and CDR2 as SMNVEV (reference sequence). V lost 6 bases to trimming and J lost 2 bases, with 9 bases between them. The length of the CDR3 is 13 residues. The CDR3 protein is CASSPGFTDTQYF. CDR3 nucleotide sequence: TGTGCCAGCAGCCCAGGATTCACAGATACGCAGTATTTT.

This clonotype was seen repeatedly, ten times or more. The chain recombines TRBV2 with TRBJ2-7; D is undetermined. Trimming stripped 5 bases from V and 2 bases from J, with 10 bases between. This CDR3 is 13 amino acids long. Germline V gives CDR1 SNHLY, CDR2 FYNNEI. CDR3 nucleotides: TGTGCCAGCAGTCAGAGAGCGACCTACGAGCAGTACTTC. Translated, it gives CASSQRATYEQYF.

This clonotype was detected ten times or more. The V call is TRBV28, the J call TRBJ1-2; D remains ambiguous. CDR3 length equals 12 residues. The V and J ends lost 5 bases and 1 base respectively, with 5 bases between them. Germline V lookup: CDR1 MDHEN, CDR2 SYDVKM. The CDR3 sequence: CASSRNNYGYTF. CDR3 sequence (DNA): TGTGCCAGCAGTCGGAATAACTATGGCTACACCTTC.

This clonotype was recorded a few times. The genes are TRBV29-1 and TRBJ2-1, with TRBD2 matching 10 bases. The V segment lost 8 bases and the J segment 2 bases; nucleotides outside the gene matches: 9. CDR1 SQVTM and CDR2 ANQGSEA come from the germline V gene. CDR3 length: 15 residues. The CDR3 DNA reads as TGCAGCATGACCAGCGGGAGGGGCGCCTACAATGAGCAGTTCTTC. As protein: CSMTSGRGAYNEQFF.

This clonotype was detected ten times or more. The chain uses TRBV2 and TRBJ2-3; 8 positions agree with TRBD2. CDR3 size: 16 residues. J was trimmed by 0 bases and V by 4 bases; bases with no gene match: 6. In germline, CDR1 is SNHLY, CDR2 FYNNEI. CDR3 residues: CASSAERGISTDTQYF. Here the CDR3 DNA reads TGTGCCAGCAGTGCGGAGCGGGGGATTAGCACAGATACGCAGTATTTT. The variable domain in full, with the rest retrieved from reference TRBV2 and TRBJ2-3, is EPEVTQTPSHQVTQMGQEVILRCVPISNHLYFYWYRQILGQKVEFLVSFYNNEISEKSEIFDDQFSVERPDGSNFTLKIRSTKLEDSAMYFCASSAERGISTDTQYFGPGTRLTVL.

The table lists this clonotype with many counts. The rearrangement joins TRBV27 to TRBJ2-2; maybe TRBD2 (6 bases). Per the germline V gene, CDR1 is MNHEY and CDR2 is SMNVEV (reference sequence). Trimming shortened V by 3 bases and J by 4 bases, and 9 bases separated the two germline ends. This CDR3 has 14 residues. CDR3 region: CASSFAGITGELFF. CDR3 coding DNA: TGTGCCAGCAGTTTTGCGGGAATCACCGGGGAGCTGTTTTTT.

There are many counts of this clonotype. The V gene is TRBV6-1, the J gene TRBJ2-7, with D perhaps TRBD1 or TRBD2 (5 bases each). The CDR3 loop spans 12 amino acids. CDR1 is MNHNS and CDR2 is SASEGT in the germline V gene. V shed 7 bases and J shed 5 bases, with 12 bases lying between them. The CDR3 DNA is TGTGCCAGCACTGGGGGTCCCCACGAGCAGTACTTC. Translating it yields CASTGGPHEQYF.

CDR3 in DNA: TGTGCCAGCAGTCCCCGGGGGGCGGGAGGAGCTGGGGCCAACGTCCTGACTTTC. Translating it yields CASSPRGAGGAGANVLTF. The chain links TRBV6-2 or TRBV6-3 to TRBJ2-6; 8 bases align to TRBD2. The germline V gene encodes CDR1 MNHEY and CDR2 SVGEGT. J lost 2 bases, V lost 5 bases, and 11 bases had no gene match. The CDR3 loop spans 18 amino acids.